The next 3 T cell receptor beta chains were all read from a single sample in a study of blood T cells in healthy people across ages. Primed by a sample-barcoded 5' primer and a J-beta primer mix, a second PCR proceeded for 7 to 11 cycles. TCRdb re-called the 5' RACE reads through MiXCR, storing one row per CDR3 protein. The sample yields almost 1 million distinct CDR3 sequences, about 53% seen once. The sequencing sample was made of blood. Receptors were obtained from a woman in her sixties or seventies in good health.

The CDR3 sequence is CASSQDLVGANVLTF. The CDR3 DNA reads TGTGCCAGCAGCCAAGATTTAGTTGGGGCCAACGTCCTGACTTTC. The chain has TRBV4-2 and TRBJ2-6; no definite D call. This CDR3 region has 15 residues. Germline CDR1 is LGHNA and CDR2 is YNFKEQ. Trimming removed 0 bases from V and 3 bases from J, with 6 bases in between.

This clonotype was counted only a few times. The chain recombines TRBV20-1 with TRBJ2-5; TRBD1 aligns across 11 bases. Germline lookup yields CDR1 DFQATT and CDR2 SNEGSKA (reference sequence). This CDR3 is built from 16 residues. The ends lost 1 base at V and 4 bases at J; junction bases unmatched: 8. The CDR3 here is CSARGRGTGGGETQYF. The DNA of the CDR3 is TGCAGTGCTAGAGGTCGAGGGACAGGGGGAGGAGAGACCCAGTACTTC.

In this sample, this clonotype turned up many times. The chain uses TRBV4-3 and TRBJ2-7; TRBD2 agrees at 10 bases. In germline, CDR1 is LGHNA, CDR2 YSLEER. J was trimmed by 3 bases and V by 1 base; bases with no gene match: 0. The CDR3 is 14 residues long. CDR3 in amino acids: CASSQGLAGYEQYF. CDR3 DNA: TGCGCCAGCAGCCAAGGACTAGCGGGCTACGAGCAGTACTTC.